The rows below give T cell receptor beta chains drawn from one sample of a study of blood T cell repertoires in COVID-19. The assay was immunoSEQ multiplex PCR, and TCRdb's table has in-frame clones only and misses some. The sample lists about 180,000 clones; 84% were seen once. Sequencing was performed on peripheral blood. These receptor sequences come from a human donor in a cohort sampled during active COVID-19. The CDR3 runs from the conserved cysteine through the conserved F or W. A D gene is named only where the DNA matches it firmly. Clone sizes are given selectively: once, few, many, or a class where the clone is expanded.

TRBJ2-3,12,TRBV20-1,TRBD2,NA,TGCAGTGCTAGTAGCGGGGGGAATACGCAGTATTTT,CSASSGGNTQYF
TRBJ2-6,16,TRBV5-1,NA,NA,TGCGCCACCGGCTCCGGGACATTCTCTGGGGCCAACGTCCTGACTTTC,CATGSGTFSGANVLTF
TRBJ2-2,13,TRBV6-5,NA,NA,TGTGCCAGCAGTCCCCGCAGGACCGGGGAGCTGTTTTTT,CASSPRRTGELFF
TRBJ2-5,15,TRBV9,TRBD2,few,TGTGCCAGCAGCACAGGACTAGCGGGGGAGTCGACCCAGTACTTC,CASSTGLAGESTQYF
TRBJ2-2,14,TRBV27,NA,NA,TGTGCCAGCAGTTTACTAGGGAACACCGGGGAGCTGTTTTTT,CASSLLGNTGELFF
TRBJ2-7,14,TRBV9,NA,few,TGTGCCAGCAGCGTAGGGTCGGGAATCTACGAGCAGTACTTC,CASSVGSGIYEQYF
TRBJ1-4,12,TRBV29-1,TRBD1,NA,TGCAGCGTGACAGGGTCTAATGAAAAACTGTTTTTT,CSVTGSNEKLFF
TRBJ2-1,19,TRBV7-9,TRBD1,NA,TGTGCCAGCAGCCCCCCCGGGACAGGAACCCCCTCGGGGTACAATGAGCAGTTCTTC,CASSPPGTGTPSGYNEQFF
TRBJ1-2,14,TRBV10-3,TRBD1,NA,TGTGCCATCAGTGAGACGGGACAGGACTATGGCTACACCTTC,CAISETGQDYGYTF
TRBJ2-1,14,TRBV18,TRBD2,once,TGTGCCAGCTCACCCGGAACACCAGCGGGAGAGCAGTTCTTC,CASSPGTPAGEQFF
TRBJ2-6,13,TRBV19,NA,NA,TGTGCCAGTGTAGTCTCTGGGGCCAACGTCCTGACTTTC,CASVVSGANVLTF
TRBJ1-1,13,TRBV3-1/TRBV3-2,TRBD1,NA,TGTGCCAGCAGGTACAGGGGAGAGACTGAAGCTTTCTTT,CASRYRGETEAFF
TRBJ2-1,15,TRBV9,TRBD2,NA,TGTGCCAGCAGCCCAACGGGGGGGCCCTACAATGAGCAGTTCTTC,CASSPTGGPYNEQFF
TRBJ1-2,15,TRBV16,NA,once,TGTGCCAGCAGCCGTTTGACAGCCTCTAACTATGGCTACACCTTC,CASSRLTASNYGYTF
TRBJ2-7,16,TRBV7-2,NA,NA,TGTGCCAGCAGCTTAGCCCAGTCCGCGGGGCCGTACGAGCAGTACTTC,CASSLAQSAGPYEQYF
TRBJ1-3,13,TRBV3-1/TRBV3-2,NA,few,TGTGCCAGCAGCCGTACACAGGGAAACACCATATATTTT,CASSRTQGNTIYF